This TCR beta chain was sequenced in a study of neurological immune-mediated disorders. Germline values: CDR1 DFQATT, CDR2 SNEGSKA (reference sequence). The CDR3 sequence is 17 residues long. Trimming removed 3 bases at V and 5 bases at J, with 24 bases between. In its sample, this clonotype was seen many times. One entry per CDR3 protein results from TCRdb running MiXCR on the 5' RACE reads. The data contain around 21,000 distinct CDR3 sequences, approximately 7.3% of them singletons. Sequencing was performed on CD8+ T cells from blood. The J gene is TRBJ2-3, the V gene TRBV20-1, with D maybe TRBD2 (7 bases). The origin of this receptor is a woman aged 25 to 39 with HTLV-1-associated myelopathy (HAM/TSP). CDR3 sequence reads: CSASVGAGDSLQDTQYF. The CDR3, as DNA: TGCAGTGCTAGCGTGGGGGCGGGAGATAGCTTACAAGATACGCAGTATTTT.